This is a list of T cell receptor beta chains from one sample in a study of low-dose radiotherapy and immunotherapy resistance in tumors. MiXCR was run by TCRdb on the reads, yielding one entry per CDR3 protein. The data show about 71,000 distinct CDR3 sequences, roughly 30% seen once. The material sequenced was PBMCs, taken before treatment. The source of these receptors is a female donor with ovarian cancer. Both conserved end residues are part of each CDR3. The D gene is left open where the match is weak. Clone size is shown for a subset of rows, as once, few, many or a class of expanded clone.

d_call: TRBD1
clone_size: .
cdr3_length: 15
j_call: TRBJ1-1
v_call: TRBV6-2/TRBV6-3
cdr3_nt: TGTGCCAGCAGCCAACCGGGACAGGGGGGGACTGAAGCTTTCTTT
cdr3_aa: CASSQPGQGGTEAFF

d_call: TRBD1
clone_size: many
cdr3_length: 13
j_call: TRBJ1-1
v_call: TRBV29-1
cdr3_nt: TGCAGCGCAGGGACAGGGCAAGGTACTGAAGCTTTCTTT
cdr3_aa: CSAGTGQGTEAFF

d_call: .
clone_size: .
cdr3_length: 14
j_call: TRBJ1-2
v_call: TRBV6-6
cdr3_nt: TGTGCCAGCAGTGAACGAGGACAGAACTATGGCTACACCTTC
cdr3_aa: CASSERGQNYGYTF

d_call: .
clone_size: many
cdr3_length: 13
j_call: TRBJ1-2
v_call: TRBV29-1
cdr3_nt: TGCAGCGTTTCACCGGGGGCTATCTATGGCTACACCTTC
cdr3_aa: CSVSPGAIYGYTF

d_call: .
clone_size: .
cdr3_length: 14
j_call: TRBJ2-6
v_call: TRBV20-1
cdr3_nt: TGCAGTGCTAGAGATCTCACTGGGGCCAACGTCCTGACTTTC
cdr3_aa: CSARDLTGANVLTF

d_call: TRBD1
clone_size: many
cdr3_length: 15
j_call: TRBJ2-7
v_call: TRBV28
cdr3_nt: TGTGCCAGCAGGACAGAAGGGACAGGGAAGAACGAGCAGTACTTC
cdr3_aa: CASRTEGTGKNEQYF

d_call: .
clone_size: many
cdr3_length: 15
j_call: TRBJ1-1
v_call: TRBV3-1
cdr3_nt: TGTGCCAGCAGCCAAGGGGGCAGGGCGGACACTGAAGCTTTCTTT
cdr3_aa: CASSQGGRADTEAFF

d_call: .
clone_size: many
cdr3_length: 16
j_call: TRBJ2-3
v_call: TRBV5-1
cdr3_nt: TGCGCCAGCAGCTTGACGTCGGCAGGGGTAGCAGATACGCAGTATTTT
cdr3_aa: CASSLTSAGVADTQYF

d_call: .
clone_size: .
cdr3_length: 13
j_call: TRBJ2-1
v_call: TRBV7-6
cdr3_nt: TGTGCCAGCAGCTTAGTTCTGGGAGGTGAGCAGTTCTTC
cdr3_aa: CASSLVLGGEQFF

d_call: TRBD2
clone_size: .
cdr3_length: 17
j_call: TRBJ2-7
v_call: TRBV7-6
cdr3_nt: TGTGCCAGCAGCTTAGAGGTTACGGCGGGAGGCCTATACGAGCAGTACTTC
cdr3_aa: CASSLEVTAGGLYEQYF

d_call: .
clone_size: many
cdr3_length: 14
j_call: TRBJ1-6
v_call: TRBV4-1
cdr3_nt: TGCGCCAGCAGCCATCCAGGCAACCGTTCACCCCTCCACTTT
cdr3_aa: CASSHPGNRSPLHF

d_call: .
clone_size: many
cdr3_length: 15
j_call: TRBJ1-5
v_call: TRBV24-1
cdr3_nt: TGTGCCACCAGTGATCGGACCCGGGGCAATCAGCCCCAGCATTTT
cdr3_aa: CATSDRTRGNQPQHF

d_call: .
clone_size: .
cdr3_length: 13
j_call: TRBJ2-2
v_call: TRBV3-1
cdr3_nt: TGTGCCAGCAGCCTCGACTATACCGGGGAGCTGTTTTTT
cdr3_aa: CASSLDYTGELFF

d_call: .
clone_size: many
cdr3_length: 15
j_call: TRBJ2-6
v_call: TRBV6-2/TRBV6-3
cdr3_nt: TGTGCCAGCAGTCAGGAGGTAGGGGGGGCCAACGTCCTGACTTTC
cdr3_aa: CASSQEVGGANVLTF

d_call: TRBD2
clone_size: .
cdr3_length: 16
j_call: TRBJ2-3
v_call: TRBV12-3/TRBV12-4
cdr3_nt: TGTGCCAGCAGTTTGACCCTTAGCGGGAGAACAGATACGCAGTATTTT
cdr3_aa: CASSLTLSGRTDTQYF

d_call: TRBD1
clone_size: once
cdr3_length: 15
j_call: TRBJ1-2
v_call: TRBV7-2
cdr3_nt: TGTGCCAGCAGCTTATCGGGACAGGGGACCTATGGCTACACCTTC
cdr3_aa: CASSLSGQGTYGYTF

d_call: TRBD2
clone_size: many
cdr3_length: 15
j_call: TRBJ2-3
v_call: TRBV20-1
cdr3_nt: TGCAGTGTCATAGATCCAGCGGGAGTAGCAGATACGCAGTATTTT
cdr3_aa: CSVIDPAGVADTQYF

d_call: .
clone_size: few
cdr3_length: 13
j_call: TRBJ1-5
v_call: TRBV28
cdr3_nt: TGTGCCAGCAGTTTGACAGTGGCTCAGCCCCAGCATTTT
cdr3_aa: CASSLTVAQPQHF